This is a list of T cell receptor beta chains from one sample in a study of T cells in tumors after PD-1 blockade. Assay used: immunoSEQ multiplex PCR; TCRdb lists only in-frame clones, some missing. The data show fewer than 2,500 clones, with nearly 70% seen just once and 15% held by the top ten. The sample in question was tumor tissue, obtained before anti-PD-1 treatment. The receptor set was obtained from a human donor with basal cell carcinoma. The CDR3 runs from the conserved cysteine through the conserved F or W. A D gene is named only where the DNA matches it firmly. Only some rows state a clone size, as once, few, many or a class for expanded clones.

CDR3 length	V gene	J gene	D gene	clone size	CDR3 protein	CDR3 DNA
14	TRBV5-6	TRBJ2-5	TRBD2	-	CASSWGLAVETQYF	TGTGCCAGCAGCTGGGGACTAGCGGTAGAGACCCAGTACTTC
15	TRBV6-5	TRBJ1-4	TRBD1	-	CASSYVGRGQEKLFF	TGTGCCAGCAGTTATGTCGGCAGGGGGCAAGAAAAACTGTTTTTT
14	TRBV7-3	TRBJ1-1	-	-	CASSLSGMNTEAFF	TGTGCCAGCAGCTTATCAGGCATGAACACTGAAGCTTTCTTT
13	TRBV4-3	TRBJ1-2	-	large	CASSQDLTTVSLF	TGCGCCAGCAGCCAAGATTTGACCACAGTATCGCTCTTC
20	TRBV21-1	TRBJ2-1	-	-	CASSKYVMETSGSFLYEQFF	TGTGCCAGCAGCAAATATGTTATGGAGACTAGCGGGAGTTTTTTGTATGAGCAGTTCTTC
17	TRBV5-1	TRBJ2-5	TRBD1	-	CASSPRTGGHLRETQYF	TGCGCCAGCAGCCCCCGGACAGGGGGTCATTTAAGGGAGACCCAGTACTTC
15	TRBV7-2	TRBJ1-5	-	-	CASSPRGGSNQPQHF	TGTGCCAGCAGCCCCCGGGGGGGCAGCAATCAGCCCCAGCATTTT
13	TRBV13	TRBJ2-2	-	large	CASSLPTTGELFF	TGTGCCAGCAGCCTACCGACCACCGGGGAGCTGTTTTTT
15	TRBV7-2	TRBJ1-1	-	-	CASSLSRGMNTEAFF	TGTGCCAGCAGCTTATCTAGAGGAATGAACACTGAAGCTTTCTTT
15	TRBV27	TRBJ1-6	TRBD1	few	CASRRDRGRNSPLHF	TGTGCCAGCAGGCGGGACAGGGGGCGTAATTCACCCCTCCACTTT
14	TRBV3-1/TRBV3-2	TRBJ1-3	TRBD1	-	CASSQLTGLNTIYF	TGTGCCAGCAGCCAATTGACAGGGTTGAACACCATATATTTT
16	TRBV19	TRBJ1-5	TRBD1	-	CASTLLSTGANQPQHF	TGTGCCAGCACCTTACTATCGACAGGGGCAAATCAGCCCCAGCATTTT
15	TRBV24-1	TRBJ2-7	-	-	CATSDARGGWYEQYF	TGTGCCACCAGTGATGCCAGGGGGGGTTGGTACGAGCAGTACTTC
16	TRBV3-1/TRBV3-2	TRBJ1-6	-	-	CASSQEPGQNNSPLHF	TGTGCCAGCAGCCAAGAACCGGGCCAAAATAATTCACCCCTCCACTTT
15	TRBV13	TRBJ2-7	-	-	CASSSPDRGLYEQYF	TGTGCCAGCAGCTCACCGGACAGAGGACTCTACGAGCAGTACTTC
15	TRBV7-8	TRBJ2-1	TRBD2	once	CASSLDQRGWDEQFF	TGTGCCAGCAGCTTAGACCAGCGGGGGTGGGATGAGCAGTTCTTC
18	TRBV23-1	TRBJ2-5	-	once	CASSQIGPLGPVRETQYF	TGCGCCAGCAGTCAAATCGGGCCTTTAGGACCCGTTAGAGAGACCCAGTACTTC
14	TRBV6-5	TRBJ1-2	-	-	CASSYSTGGLGYTF	TGTGCCAGCAGTTACTCGACCGGGGGACTGGGCTACACCTTC
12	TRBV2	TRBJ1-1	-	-	CASSFDQFGAFF	TGTGCCAGCAGTTTTGACCAGTTCGGGGCTTTCTTT
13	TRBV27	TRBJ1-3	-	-	CASSLSMGNTIYF	TGTGCCAGCAGTTTATCGATGGGAAACACCATATATTTT
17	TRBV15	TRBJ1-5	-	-	CATSRVRVTDLNQPQHF	TGTGCCACCAGCAGAGTAAGAGTGACAGACCTCAATCAGCCCCAGCATTTT
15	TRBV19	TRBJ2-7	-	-	CATSNGALGSYEQYF	TGTGCCACGTCCAACGGGGCCCTTGGATCCTACGAGCAGTACTTC
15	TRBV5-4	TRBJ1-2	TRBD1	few	CASSSSGGVYYGYTF	TGTGCCAGCAGCTCATCAGGGGGCGTCTACTATGGCTACACCTTC
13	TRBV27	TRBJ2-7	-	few	CASSSGGAYEQYF	TGTGCCAGCAGCTCAGGGGGGGCCTACGAGCAGTACTTC
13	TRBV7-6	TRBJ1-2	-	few	CASSRDGLSGYTF	TGTGCCAGCAGCAGGGACGGTCTAAGTGGCTACACCTTC
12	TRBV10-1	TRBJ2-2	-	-	CASSESFGELFF	TGCGCCAGCAGTGAGTCTTTCGGGGAGCTGTTTTTT